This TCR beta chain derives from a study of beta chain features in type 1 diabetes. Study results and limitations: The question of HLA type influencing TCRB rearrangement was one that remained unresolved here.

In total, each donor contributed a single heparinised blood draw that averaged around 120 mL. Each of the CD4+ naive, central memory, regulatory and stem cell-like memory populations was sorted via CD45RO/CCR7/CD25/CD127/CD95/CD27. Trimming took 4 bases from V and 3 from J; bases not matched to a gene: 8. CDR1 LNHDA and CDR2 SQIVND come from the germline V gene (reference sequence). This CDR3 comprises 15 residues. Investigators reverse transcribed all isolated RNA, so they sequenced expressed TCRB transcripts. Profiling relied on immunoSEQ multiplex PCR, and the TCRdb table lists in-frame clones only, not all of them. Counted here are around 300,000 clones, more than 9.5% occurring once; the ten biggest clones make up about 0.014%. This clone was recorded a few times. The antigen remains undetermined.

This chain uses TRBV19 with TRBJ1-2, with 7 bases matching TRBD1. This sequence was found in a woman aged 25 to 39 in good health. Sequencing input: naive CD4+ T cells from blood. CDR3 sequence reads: CASSTGGQAYYGYTF. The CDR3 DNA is TGTGCCAGTAGTACCGGAGGACAGGCCTACTATGGCTACACCTTC.